The rows below give T cell receptor beta chains drawn from one sample of a study of T cell repertoires in cytomegalovirus infection. These TCRs are of unknown antigen specificity. TCRdb re-analysed the reads in MiXCR, keeping a single row per CDR3 protein. Here the sample spans about 340,000 distinct CDR3 sequences, almost 30% being singletons. Specimen: cultured PBMCs, collected from culture after CMV antigen stimulation. The receptors originated from a human donor in good health (CMV status not recorded). Some clones in this sample may be carry-over from other donors' samples. CDR3s include the opening cysteine and the closing phenylalanine or tryptophan. D genes are given only for firm matches. Part of the rows lack a size; the others show once, few, many or a class for expanded clones.

V gene	D gene	J gene	clone size	CDR3 protein	CDR3 DNA
TRBV11-2	TRBD1	TRBJ1-4	NA	CASTDPGQGYEKLFF	TGTGCCAGCACCGACCCTGGACAGGGTTACGAAAAACTGTTTTTT
TRBV7-9	TRBD2	TRBJ2-3	NA	CASSLVEPGLAGGPADTQYF	TGTGCCAGCAGCTTAGTCGAACCGGGACTAGCGGGGGGGCCAGCGGATACGCAGTATTTT
TRBV18	NA	TRBJ2-3	NA	CASSPVQGMGTQYF	TGTGCCAGCTCACCGGTGCAGGGTATGGGTACGCAGTATTTT
TRBV12-3/TRBV12-4	NA	TRBJ2-6	NA	CASRDTVSGANVLTF	TGTGCCAGCAGGGATACAGTCTCTGGGGCCAACGTCCTGACTTTC
TRBV5-1	TRBD2	TRBJ2-7	NA	CASSSRGDGVSEQYF	TGCGCCAGCAGCTCTCGGGGGGACGGCGTTAGCGAGCAGTACTTC
TRBV11-2	NA	TRBJ1-4	NA	CASSLERGRGEKLFF	TGTGCCAGCAGCTTAGAAAGGGGGAGAGGTGAAAAACTGTTTTTT
TRBV19	NA	TRBJ2-7	NA	CASSRSVSYEQYF	TGTGCCAGTAGTAGGTCTGTATCCTACGAGCAGTACTTC
TRBV6-1	NA	TRBJ2-1	NA	CASSYRGLYSNEQFF	TGTGCCAGCAGTTATCGGGGACTTTACTCCAATGAGCAGTTCTTC
TRBV7-9	TRBD2	TRBJ2-1	NA	CASSSLAGDGYNEQFF	TGTGCCAGCAGCTCCCTAGCGGGAGATGGCTACAATGAGCAGTTCTTC
TRBV11-2	NA	TRBJ2-7	NA	CASSLSRTASYEQYF	TGTGCCAGCAGCTTATCCAGGACAGCCTCCTACGAGCAGTACTTC
TRBV7-2	NA	TRBJ2-3	NA	CASSLEVRLPLNTQYF	TGTGCCAGCAGCTTAGAGGTCCGATTACCGCTAAATACGCAGTATTTT
TRBV4-1	TRBD1	TRBJ1-5	NA	CAGSRTTGLNQPQHF	TGCGCCGGCAGCCGAACGACAGGGCTAAATCAGCCCCAGCATTTT
TRBV6-8	TRBD1	TRBJ2-7	NA	CASRRGQGDPYEQYF	TGTGCCAGCAGACGCGGACAGGGCGACCCCTACGAGCAGTACTTC
TRBV3-1	NA	TRBJ2-1	NA	CASSPSLGLHNEQFF	TGTGCCAGCAGCCCGAGCCTGGGACTCCACAATGAGCAGTTCTTC
TRBV19	TRBD1	TRBJ1-5	NA	CASSFYKDRVHF	TGTGCCAGTAGTTTCTACAAGGACAGGGTACATTTT
TRBV6-5	NA	TRBJ2-5	NA	CASSYSPLARQETQYF	TGTGCCAGCAGTTACTCGCCGCTAGCGAGACAAGAGACCCAGTACTTC
TRBV5-6	TRBD1	TRBJ1-2	few	CASSLSAGTGKGIYGYTF	TGTGCCAGCAGCTTGAGCGCCGGGACAGGGAAAGGGATCTATGGCTACACCTTC
TRBV20-1	TRBD2	TRBJ2-3	NA	CSARPPGLSTDTQYF	TGCAGTGCTAGACCACCGGGACTAAGCACAGATACGCAGTATTTT
TRBV28	NA	TRBJ2-4	NA	CASTNPARDGAKNIQYF	TGTGCCAGCACTAATCCCGCCCGGGATGGAGCCAAAAACATTCAGTACTTC
TRBV7-8	NA	TRBJ2-3	few	CASSLGQLGADTQYF	TGTGCCAGCAGCTTAGGCCAGCTTGGGGCAGATACGCAGTATTTT
TRBV12-3/TRBV12-4	TRBD1	TRBJ1-5	few	CASSRDRNNQPQHF	TGTGCCAGCAGTCGGGACAGGAATAATCAGCCCCAGCATTTT
TRBV7-3	TRBD1	TRBJ2-6	NA	CASSPIGTANSGANVLTF	TGTGCCAGCAGCCCGATTGGGACAGCTAACTCTGGGGCCAACGTCCTGACTTTC
TRBV12-3/TRBV12-4	NA	TRBJ1-2	few	CASSLSRAYGYTF	TGTGCCAGCAGTTTAAGCAGGGCCTATGGCTACACCTTC
TRBV28	NA	TRBJ2-1	many	CASNYREEPDPSPDEQFF	TGTGCCAGCAACTACCGGGAAGAACCGGACCCATCGCCGGATGAGCAGTTCTTC
TRBV20-1	NA	TRBJ1-3	NA	CSARGQGRMVPRF	TGCAGTGCTAGAGGGCAGGGGAGAATGGTACCAAGGTTT
TRBV20-1	NA	TRBJ2-3	NA	CSALNRVESTDTQYF	TGCAGTGCATTGAACAGGGTGGAGAGCACAGATACGCAGTATTTT
TRBV7-2	TRBD1	TRBJ2-7	many	CASSRDRAYEQYF	TGTGCCAGCAGCCGGGACAGGGCTTACGAGCAGTACTTC
TRBV7-2	NA	TRBJ2-7	many	CASSLQIDPSYEQYF	TGTGCCAGCAGCTTACAGATCGACCCCTCCTACGAGCAGTACTTC
TRBV7-3	NA	TRBJ2-5	NA	CASSLSRVETQYF	TGTGCCAGCAGCTTAAGCAGGGTAGAGACCCAGTACTTC
TRBV2	NA	TRBJ2-2	NA	CASSDRGRGTNTGELFF	TGTGCCAGCAGTGATCGGGGGCGGGGAACGAACACCGGGGAGCTGTTTTTT
TRBV7-2	NA	TRBJ2-7	few	CASSLGATRTYEQYF	TGTGCCAGCAGCTTGGGAGCGACAAGAACCTACGAGCAGTACTTC
TRBV5-4	TRBD1	TRBJ1-2	NA	CASSLAPQGGYGYTF	TGTGCCAGCAGCTTGGCCCCCCAGGGGGGCTATGGCTACACCTTC